The 6 T cell receptor beta chains in this list originate from one sample, sequenced in a study of T cells after yellow fever vaccination. TCRdb called the 5' RACE reads again in MiXCR, with one record for every CDR3 protein. The sample records 500,000 to 700,000 distinct CDR3 sequences, under 25% being singletons. The specimen comprised PBMCs, sampled 15 days after the yellow fever booster vaccination. All receptors come from a man aged 25-45 years who received the YFV17D yellow fever vaccine.

There are a few counts of this clonotype. The CDR3 is CASSETSGRLDEQFF. The CDR3 DNA reads as TGTGCCAGCAGTGAGACTAGCGGGAGGTTGGATGAGCAGTTCTTC. The V call is TRBV6-1, the J call TRBJ2-1; 13 nucleotides match TRBD2. With V trimmed by 3 bases and J by 8 bases, 4 bases remained unmatched. Germline CDR1 is MNHNS and CDR2 is SASEGT. The CDR3 sequence is 15 residues long.

The rearrangement joins TRBV6-2 or TRBV6-3 to TRBJ2-1; 8 bases align to TRBD2. V was pared by 5 bases and J by 0 bases, with 21 bases of the junction left unmatched. CDR1 is MNHEY, CDR2 SVGEGT, per germline. The CDR3 sequence is 21 residues long. DNA of the CDR3: TGTGCCAGCAGTCCTCCGCTGGTTAGCGGGATTCTTTCCAGCTCCTACAATGAGCAGTTCTTC. Translating it yields CASSPPLVSGILSSSYNEQFF.

This chain joins TRBV7-2 and TRBJ2-1; 11 positions match TRBD2. There are 15 residues in the CDR3. Germline V gene sequence: CDR1 SGHTA, CDR2 FQGNSA. V was clipped by 4 bases and J by 9 bases; unmatched bases: 8. The CDR3 nucleotides are TGTGCCAGCAGCTCCTCCATTACTAGCGGGAGTGAGCAGTTCTTC. This translates into CASSSSITSGSEQFF.

The chain couples TRBV10-3 to TRBJ1-4; D is unresolved. This CDR3 contains 12 residues. Deletions cut 10 bases from V and 3 bases from J, with 9 bases between. Germline V CDR1 and CDR2: ENHRY, SYGVKD. The CDR3 reads CATGYANEKLFF. In DNA, the CDR3 is TGTGCCACCGGGTATGCTAATGAAAAACTGTTTTTT.

This clonotype was seen more than once but under ten times. CDR3 in DNA: TGCAGTGCTAGAGATCGGGGGGGGGCACACCTCTCTGGGGCCAACGTCCTGACTTTC. Translated: CSARDRGGAHLSGANVLTF. The chain links TRBV20-1 to TRBJ2-6, with TRBD2 matching 8 bases. V lost 0 bases to trimming and J lost 0 bases; unmatched junction nucleotides: 10. The CDR3 loop spans 19 amino acids. Germline assignment: CDR1 DFQATT and CDR2 SNEGSKA (reference sequence).

The chain has TRBV14 and TRBJ2-1, with D unresolved. CDR3 length: 14 amino acids. CDR1 and CDR2 (germline): SGHDN, FVKESK. V was trimmed by 2 bases and J by 2 bases, leaving 7 bases between them. The CDR3 spells CASSQLGTYNEQFF. In DNA form, the CDR3 reads TGTGCCAGCAGCCAACTAGGGACCTACAATGAGCAGTTCTTC.